Listed here are 23 T cell receptor beta chains from one sample, sequenced in a study of CD8+CD57+ T cells in acquired aplastic anemia (dated by TCRdb to between 2017 and 2018). The reads were generated on an Illumina HiSeq 2000. Genomic DNA was used as template for profiling of TCR beta VDJ combinations and CDR3 sequences. The public reads were run again by TCRdb, first through fastp at Q25 and then through MiXCR, and only productive beta chains were kept. Records with the same CDR3 protein are collapsed into one entry carrying the most frequent genes and DNA. The sample has around 170,000 distinct CDR3 sequences on record, about half of them singletons. Of the sample, approximately 3% falls within the top ten clones. Sequenced sample: sorted CD4+, CD8+, or CD8+CD57+ T cells (not recorded which) from PBMCs. The receptors come from a human donor in good health.

This rearrangement joins TRBV10-3 to TRBJ1-4, with D unclear. Germline CDR1 reads ENHRY; CDR2 reads SYGVKD. Trimming pared 0 bases from V and 7 bases from J, leaving 3 bases between. The CDR3 extends over 12 amino acids. Here the CDR3 reads CAISESTEKLFF. CDR3 in DNA: TGTGCCATCAGTGAGTCGACTGAAAAACTGTTTTTT.

The J gene is TRBJ1-6, the V gene TRBV9; D remains ambiguous. The V end lost 0 bases, the J end lost 7 bases, and 8 bases lay between the germline ends. Germline CDR1 and CDR2: SGDLS and YYNGEE. The CDR3 has 14 residues. CDR3 DNA sequence: TGTGCCAGCAGCGTAGACCCGGGCAATTCACCCCTCCACTTT. Amino acid sequence: CASSVDPGNSPLHF.

The chain carries TRBV12-3 or TRBV12-4 and TRBJ2-7; the match to TRBD1 covers 7 bases. This CDR3 has 14 amino acids. V gave up 3 bases and J gave up 2 bases; unmatched junction bases: 4. The CDR3 sequence: CASSFTGAPYEQYF. CDR3 nucleotides: TGTGCCAGCAGTTTTACAGGGGCTCCCTACGAGCAGTACTTC.

The rearrangement uses TRBV24-1 and TRBJ2-7, with no clear D. Germline CDR1 KGHDR, CDR2 SFDVKD. Trimming removed 7 bases at V and 5 bases at J, with 17 bases between. The CDR3 contains 14 residues. As DNA, the CDR3 is TGTGCCACCAGCCAATCGGGTGGAATTAACGAGCAGTACTTC. Protein product: CATSQSGGINEQYF.

Only a few counts were recorded for this clonotype. The chain joins TRBV4-1 to TRBJ2-1, with TRBD2 matching over 8 bases. The length of the CDR3 is 15 residues. Germline V gene data show CDR1 as MGHRA and CDR2 as YSYEKL. The ends lost 0 bases at V and 9 bases at J; junction bases unmatched: 7. DNA of the CDR3: TGCGCCAGCAGCCAAGAGCCGGGACTAGTAGGTGAGCAGTTCTTC. Translated: CASSQEPGLVGEQFF.

This clonotype was observed many times. The chain carries TRBV10-3 and TRBJ2-2; possible D gene TRBD1, 7 bases. The CDR3 extends over 14 amino acids. V was pared by 10 bases and J by 6 bases, with 18 bases between. The germline V gene has CDR1 ENHRY and CDR2 SYGVKD. The CDR3 loop reads CASRQGGGAGELFF. In DNA form, the CDR3 reads TGTGCCAGCCGACAGGGAGGTGGGGCCGGGGAGCTGTTTTTT.

The sample holds many counts of this clonotype. V usage is TRBV5-1 and J usage is TRBJ1-6; 9 nucleotides agree with TRBD1. V lost 0 bases to trimming and J lost 4 bases; unmatched junction nucleotides: 11. Germline assignment: CDR1 SGHRS and CDR2 YFSETQ. CDR3 length equals 19 residues. The CDR3 coding sequence is TGCGCCAGCAGCTTGGGCACAATACAGGGGGCTAGGTATAATTCACCCCTCCACTTT. It translates to CASSLGTIQGARYNSPLHF.

The V gene is TRBV5-1, the J gene TRBJ2-5; 7 nucleotides match TRBD2. The CDR3 spans 14 residues. Germline V CDR1 and CDR2: SGHRS, YFSETQ. After removal of 2 bases from V and 5 bases from J, the junction contained 6 bases not matched to a gene. CDR3 protein: CASSFTRGRETQYF. Written as DNA, the CDR3 is TGCGCCAGCAGCTTTACGCGGGGGAGGGAGACCCAGTACTTC.

This clonotype was seen ten or more times. V is TRBV19 and J is TRBJ1-5, with D perhaps TRBD1 (5 bases). V was shortened by 7 bases and J by 2 bases, with 12 bases between the two germline ends. The CDR3 runs to 14 residues. CDR1 is LNHDA and CDR2 is SQIVND in the germline V gene (reference sequence). The CDR3 DNA reads as TGTGCCAGTACCTTGGGACGGGGCAATCAGCCCCAGCATTTT. As protein: CASTLGRGNQPQHF.

The genes are TRBV15 and TRBJ2-5, with D hard to call. Trimming left V 6 bases short and J 2 bases short, with 13 bases between. Germline V gene data show CDR1 as LNHNV and CDR2 as YYDKDF (reference sequence). The length of the CDR3 is 14 residues. In DNA form, the CDR3 reads TGTGCCACCAGTTTGGGGAACGGTCAAGAGACCCAGTACTTC. Translation gives CATSLGNGQETQYF.

In the case of this clonotype: Relative to the germline gene, one junction end is altered; a read error may explain this. The chain carries TRBV12-3 or TRBV12-4 and TRBJ2-7; 13 bases map to TRBD2. This CDR3 is 14 amino acids long. The CDR3 reads CAGRGTSGAYEQYF. The CDR3 coding sequence is TGTGCCGGCAGAGGGACTAGCGGGGCCTACGAGCAGTACTTC.

This rearrangement joins TRBV7-9 to TRBJ1-2; 8 bases fit TRBD1. Unmatched junction bases numbered 4, after V lost 5 bases and J lost 5 bases. Germline V gives CDR1 SEHNR, CDR2 FQNEAQ (reference sequence). This CDR3 spans 13 amino acids. CDR3 residues: CASSLGQEYGYTF. In nucleotides, the CDR3 is TGTGCCAGCAGCCTGGGACAGGAGTATGGCTACACCTTC.

This rearrangement joins TRBV7-9 to TRBJ1-6; unclear D gene. The V and J ends lost 1 base and 6 bases respectively, with 10 bases between them. The V gene's germline CDR1 is SEHNR and CDR2 FQNEAQ (reference sequence). The CDR3 runs 15 residues. In DNA form, the CDR3 reads TGTGCCAGCAGCTTAGTTGGGGTGGGTAATTCACCCCTCCACTTT. Encoded protein: CASSLVGVGNSPLHF.

The V and J genes are TRBV6-1 and TRBJ1-2; D possibly corresponds to TRBD1 (6 bases). CDR1 MNHNS and CDR2 SASEGT come from the germline V gene. This CDR3 contains 14 residues. V lost 0 bases and J lost 8, with 13 bases in between. The CDR3 DNA follows: TGTGCCAGCAGTGAAGCGCCGACAGGAGTCGGCTACACCTTC. It translates to CASSEAPTGVGYTF.

Turning to this clonotype: The junction departs from germline at one end; a sequencing error may be responsible. The V call is TRBV24-1, the J call TRBJ2-7, with TRBD2 matching 13 bases. Germline V CDR1 and CDR2: KGHDR, SFDVKD. The CDR3 covers 15 residues. CDR3 sequence (DNA): TGTGCCACTAGTGACGGGACTAGCGGGGCCTACGAGCAGTACTTC. Protein product: CATSDGTSGAYEQYF.

This clonotype was counted at least ten times. The chain joins TRBV2 to TRBJ2-7, with D unresolved. Trimming cost V 6 bases and J 0 bases, with 15 bases left between them. CDR1 SNHLY and CDR2 FYNNEI come from the germline V gene. CDR3 size: 15 residues. The CDR3 region is CASRYGSGGSYEQYF. For the CDR3, the DNA is TGTGCCAGCAGGTACGGGTCAGGCGGCTCCTACGAGCAGTACTTC.

This rearrangement joins TRBV4-1 to TRBJ1-2; D not resolved. The germline V gene encodes CDR1 MGHRA and CDR2 YSYEKL. V lost 0 bases and J 14 bases, leaving 10 bases between the germline ends. The CDR3 is 11 amino acids. CDR3: CASSQDTGKTF. The CDR3 bases are TGCGCCAGCAGCCAAGATACCGGTAAAACCTTC.

As for this clonotype: This may come from a read error, since a much larger clone is one base off. This chain connects TRBV7-9 to TRBJ2-7, with D possibly TRBD1 on 5 matching bases. Germline V gene sequence: CDR1 SEHNR, CDR2 FQNEAQ (reference sequence). The CDR3 length is 15 residues. For the CDR3, the DNA is TGCGCCAGCAGCCAACCGACAGTGGGCTCCTACGAGCAGTACTTC. Translating it yields CASSQPTVGSYEQYF.

Of note for this clonotype: Given a much more abundant clone one base away, this may be a read error. The chain links TRBV10-3 to TRBJ2-2; D remains ambiguous. V lost 5 bases and J 2 bases, leaving 0 bases between the germline ends. The CDR3 is 11 amino acids. The V gene's germline CDR1 is ENHRY and CDR2 SYGVKD. CDR3 bases: TGTGCCATCAGTAACACCGGGGAGCTGTTTTTT. Its protein product is CAISNTGELFF.

V usage is TRBV15 and J usage is TRBJ2-7, with 9 bases that match TRBD2. The V gene end was trimmed by 0 bases and the J gene end by 3 bases; junction bases not matched to a gene: 3. This CDR3 contains 15 residues. Germline V gives CDR1 LNHNV, CDR2 YYDKDF (reference sequence). The CDR3 loop reads CATSRDTSGLYEQYF. The CDR3 nucleotides read TGTGCCACCAGCAGAGATACTAGCGGGCTCTACGAGCAGTACTTC.

This chain uses TRBV20-1 with TRBJ1-1, with D tentatively TRBD1 (6 bases). The germline V gene encodes CDR1 DFQATT and CDR2 SNEGSKA (reference sequence). The CDR3 covers 14 residues. The V and J ends lost 1 base and 1 base respectively, with 10 bases between them. The CDR3 nucleotides read TGCAGTGCTAGAGTAGGGACAACGAACACTGAAGCTTTCTTT. Translating gives CSARVGTTNTEAFF.

The chain recombines TRBV19 with TRBJ2-2; D gene ambiguous. CDR1 LNHDA and CDR2 SQIVND come from the germline V gene (reference sequence). The CDR3 has 13 amino acids. With 8 bases removed from V and 1 base from J, the gap between germline ends came to 8 bases. The CDR3 sequence is CASLNRNTGELFF. The CDR3 bases are TGTGCCAGTCTGAACCGGAACACCGGGGAGCTGTTTTTT.

The chain recombines TRBV20-1 with TRBJ2-7; D remains unclear. V was trimmed by 1 base and J by 1 base, leaving 8 bases between them. This CDR3 is built from 13 residues. Germline V gives CDR1 DFQATT, CDR2 SNEGSKA (reference sequence). This CDR3 reads CSARGPLSYEQYF. CDR3 nucleotide sequence: TGCAGTGCTAGAGGTCCTCTATCCTACGAGCAGTACTTC.